These T cell receptor beta chains were read from a single sample in a study of shared clonotypes between healthy human individuals. Measured with immunoSEQ multiplex PCR; TCRdb has only the in-frame clones, and not every one. The top ten clones hold over 0.12% of a sample with 2.5 million or so clones, over 85% of them seen once. Sequencing used naive CD4+ T cells sorted from blood. The receptor source for this set is a man aged 18 to 29 in good health. The CDR3 runs from the conserved cysteine through the conserved F or W. The D gene is left open where the match is weak. Expanded clones get a size class; other rows say once, few or many, or leave the size out.

V gene	D gene	clone size	J gene	CDR3 DNA	CDR3 protein
TRBV11-3	NA	NA	TRBJ2-2	TGTGCCAGCAGGGCGACCAGGAACACCGGGGAGCTGTTTTTT	CASRATRNTGELFF
TRBV28	NA	NA	TRBJ2-2	TGTGCCAGCACCTCCGCCGGGACGAACACCGGGGAGCTGTTTTTT	CASTSAGTNTGELFF
TRBV23-1	TRBD1	NA	TRBJ1-2	TGCGCCAGCAGTCACAGGGGGCGGGATGGCTACACCTTC	CASSHRGRDGYTF
TRBV14	TRBD1	NA	TRBJ2-2	TGTGCCAGCAGCCAGCACAGGGGCGCCACCGGGGAGCTGTTTTTT	CASSQHRGATGELFF
TRBV29-1	NA	NA	TRBJ2-2	TGCAGCGTCCCTGGGGACGGCGGGGAGCTGTTTTTT	CSVPGDGGELFF
TRBV6-5	TRBD1	NA	TRBJ1-1	TGTGCCAGCAGACTCAGGGGGCGGTGGGACGGAGCTTTCTTT	CASRLRGRWDGAFF
TRBV6-1	NA	NA	TRBJ1-2	TGTGCCAGCAACCTGAGGGGGAGGTATGGCTACACCTTC	CASNLRGRYGYTF
TRBV5-1	NA	once	TRBJ2-7	TGCGCCAGCAGCTTGCTCTCCCCCAAGTCTTACGAGCAGTACTTC	CASSLLSPKSYEQYF
TRBV5-4	TRBD2	NA	TRBJ2-5	TGTGCCAGCAGCTTGGGCGAGGGACTAGCGGGGGAGGGGGAGACCCAGTACTTC	CASSLGEGLAGEGETQYF
TRBV4-3	TRBD2	NA	TRBJ2-7	TGCGCCGAACGGGGACTAGAGCAGTACTTC	CAERGLEQYF
TRBV2	NA	NA	TRBJ2-1	TGTGCCAGCAAGATCTTCAATGAGCAGTTCTTC	CASKIFNEQFF
TRBV6-6	TRBD2	NA	TRBJ2-4	TGTGCCAGCAGCCGAACCCAGAGCGGGAGCTTGAACATTCAGTACTTC	CASSRTQSGSLNIQYF
TRBV25-1	NA	once	TRBJ2-1	TGTGCCAGCAGTGGTATCAGGGTGAGGCAGTTCTTC	CASSGIRVRQFF
TRBV18	NA	NA	TRBJ2-2	TGTGCCAGCTCACTCCAGGCTATCAGCACCGGGGAGCTGTTTTTT	CASSLQAISTGELFF
TRBV11-2	NA	NA	TRBJ2-5	TGTGCCAGCAGCCATCTTAGGACCGTCCAAGAGACCCAGTACTTC	CASSHLRTVQETQYF
TRBV7-6	NA	NA	TRBJ2-3	TGTGCCAGCAGCCCCCGTGCAGATACGCAGTATTTT	CASSPRADTQYF
TRBV7-8	TRBD1	NA	TRBJ1-3	TGTGCCAGCAGCTTAGCGTTTTGGGAGGACAGGGGGCTCCCTGGAAACACCATATATTTT	CASSLAFWEDRGLPGNTIYF
TRBV27	NA	NA	TRBJ1-1	TGTGCCACACAGACCACCGGAGGGCACACTGAAGCTTTCTTT	CATQTTGGHTEAFF
TRBV18	NA	NA	TRBJ2-1	TGTGCCAGCTCACAACCGGACTGGCCCACCTACAATGAGCAGTTCTTC	CASSQPDWPTYNEQFF
TRBV6-6	NA	NA	TRBJ1-2	TGTGCCAGCAGTTACTCCGATTGGGGCTACACCTTC	CASSYSDWGYTF
TRBV10-2	TRBD1	NA	TRBJ1-1	TGCGCCAGCAGCCCCGGGACAGGGGGCATTCTGAACACTGAAGCTTTCTTT	CASSPGTGGILNTEAFF
TRBV4-1	NA	few	TRBJ1-5	TGCGCCAGCAGCCACGGGCAGGGTCTCCAGCCCCAGCATTTT	CASSHGQGLQPQHF
TRBV25-1	NA	NA	TRBJ1-4	TGTGCCAGCAGTGAATCCGATCGGGGGGAGACTAATGAAAAACTGTTTTTT	CASSESDRGETNEKLFF
TRBV30	NA	once	TRBJ1-2	TGTGCCTGGAGTGCCCCGGTCCGGCGCGGCTACACCTTC	CAWSAPVRRGYTF
TRBV30	TRBD1	NA	TRBJ1-6	TGTGCCTGGAGGGGGACAGGGTATTCACCCCTCCACTTT	CAWRGTGYSPLHF
TRBV15	TRBD1	NA	TRBJ1-4	TGTGCCACCAGCAGAGAGCGACAGGGGAACGAAAAACTGTTTTTT	CATSRERQGNEKLFF
TRBV25-1	TRBD2	NA	TRBJ2-2	TGTGCCAGCAGTGATGTCGTAGCGGGAGATTGGAACACCGGGGAGCTGTTTTTT	CASSDVVAGDWNTGELFF
TRBV5-4	NA	NA	TRBJ2-7	TGTGCCAGCAGCTCCTTTACCGGCGGCGAGCAGTACTTC	CASSSFTGGEQYF
TRBV6-5	TRBD1	NA	TRBJ1-1	TGTGCCAGCAGTTACTCAGGGACAGGGGGTTTTGGTGAAGCTTTCTTT	CASSYSGTGGFGEAFF
TRBV7-9	TRBD2	NA	TRBJ2-7	TGTGCCAGCAGCTTAGGGGGTAGCGGGAGGGCAGGATACGAGCAGTACTTC	CASSLGGSGRAGYEQYF
TRBV11-2	NA	NA	TRBJ2-2	TGTGCCAGCAGCTTAGAAGGTGCTGCCCGATTCGTCGGGGAGCTGTTTTTT	CASSLEGAARFVGELFF
TRBV10-3	TRBD1	once	TRBJ1-1	TGTGCCATCAGCCTACAGGGGGGAGGAACTGAAGCTTTCTTT	CAISLQGGGTEAFF
TRBV11-2	NA	NA	TRBJ2-3	TGTGCCAGCAGCTTAGAATTGGCAGGCGGGACAGATACGCAGTATTTT	CASSLELAGGTDTQYF
TRBV10-1	NA	once	TRBJ1-1	TGCGCCAGCAGTGCCCCCGGGGCGCCTAACACTGAAGCTTTCTTT	CASSAPGAPNTEAFF
TRBV6-6	TRBD2	NA	TRBJ2-7	TGTGCCAGCAGTTACCCCGGGGGGAGCCACTTGGAGCAGTACTTC	CASSYPGGSHLEQYF